A selection of T cell receptor beta chains follows, all from one sample in a study of OX40 agonist ivuxolimab in advanced cancers. The data were produced by immunoSEQ multiplex PCR, yet TCRdb's version contains in-frame clones alone and is incomplete. The table records about 54,000 clones, roughly 89% of them present only once. Sequences were derived from CD4+ or CD8+ T cells sorted from blood, sampled in a trial of the OX40 agonist ivuxolimab. These receptors were taken from an adult with an advanced solid tumor such as melanoma, head and neck, liver or kidney cancer. The CDR3 runs from the conserved cysteine through the conserved F or W. D genes are given only for firm matches. Some rows mark clone size as missing; the rest say once, few, many or name a class of expanded clone.

clone size	V gene	J gene	D gene	CDR3 DNA	CDR3 protein
.	TRBV5-6	TRBJ2-7	TRBD1	TGTGCCAGCAGCCTGCTCGGGACAGGGGGCGCCGGCTACGAGCAGTACTTC	CASSLLGTGGAGYEQYF
.	TRBV10-3	TRBJ2-7	.	TGTGCCATCAGTGACAGGGCAGGCGAGCAGTACTTC	CAISDRAGEQYF
.	TRBV6-6	TRBJ1-3	.	TGTGCCAGCAGCGAACCTGGAAACACCATATATTTT	CASSEPGNTIYF
.	TRBV29-1	TRBJ2-1	TRBD1	TGCAGCGTTGAAAGGGACAGGTACAATGAGCAGTTCTTC	CSVERDRYNEQFF
.	TRBV5-6	TRBJ1-5	.	TGTGCCAGCAGCTTGGCGCTTGGCAATCAGCCCCAGCATTTT	CASSLALGNQPQHF
.	TRBV7-2	TRBJ2-1	.	TGTGCCAGCAGCCCACGAGGCGGGCACAATGAGCAGTTCTTC	CASSPRGGHNEQFF
once	TRBV30	TRBJ1-2	.	TGTGCCTGGAGTGTACTTGGAAGGGCTGGCTACACCTTC	CAWSVLGRAGYTF
.	TRBV5-1	TRBJ2-3	.	TGCGCCAGCAGCTTGTGGGCCCCCAGCACAGATACGCAGTATTTT	CASSLWAPSTDTQYF
.	TRBV2	TRBJ1-2	.	TGTGCCAGCAAGGGCTCGTCATATGGCTACACCTTC	CASKGSSYGYTF
.	TRBV4-2	TRBJ2-5	TRBD2	TGTGCCAGCAGCCAAGTATTTGCGGGGGGTGGGCAAGAGACCCAGTACTTC	CASSQVFAGGGQETQYF
.	TRBV15	TRBJ1-2	.	TGTGCCACCAGCAGGGGACGGGAGTATGGCTACACCTTC	CATSRGREYGYTF
.	TRBV19	TRBJ1-2	.	TGTGCCAGCGCCTCCCGGGGGGAATATGGCTACACCTTC	CASASRGEYGYTF
.	TRBV29-1	TRBJ1-5	.	TGCAGCGACGGGGAGGTTTGGGGGGCCCCCCAGGTTTTT	CSDGEVWGAPQVF
.	TRBV5-5	TRBJ2-1	.	TGTGCCAGCAGCTTGGCCGGGACTGACCTCCATGAGCAGTTCTTC	CASSLAGTDLHEQFF